One sample yielded the 32 T cell receptor beta chains listed below, sequenced in a study of cytomegalovirus exposure and HLA in healthy donors. This PCR relied on a set of 60 Vbeta primers and 13 Jbeta primers. The method was immunoSEQ multiplex PCR; TCRdb's version includes in-frame clones alone and lacks a portion of them. Among about 130,000 clones listed, approximately 85% were seen once. The material sequenced was PBMCs. These TCRs come from a male donor in good health and CMV-seropositive.

The chain uses TRBV7-2 and TRBJ2-7; 8 bases fit TRBD2. This CDR3 comprises 17 residues. Looked up from germline, CDR1 is SGHTA and CDR2 is FQGNSA. J was trimmed by 3 bases and V by 1 base; bases with no gene match: 11. CDR3 in amino acids: CASSLEGGLAGYYEQYF. In DNA form, the CDR3 reads TGTGCCAGCAGCTTAGAAGGCGGGCTAGCGGGCTACTACGAGCAGTACTTC.

This clone was detected only a few times. The chain has TRBV14 and TRBJ2-2, with 7 bases that match TRBD2. CDR1 is SGHDN and CDR2 is FVKESK in the germline V gene. With 5 bases clipped from V and 2 bases from J, the junction kept 5 bases outside the gene matches. This CDR3 contains 15 residues. CDR3 DNA sequence: TGTGCCAGCAGCTTAGCGGGTACCAACACCGGGGAGCTGTTTTTT. Translation: CASSLAGTNTGELFF.

V is TRBV29-1 and J is TRBJ1-2, with D tentatively TRBD1 (5 bases). Germline loops: CDR1 SQVTM, CDR2 ANQGSEA. This CDR3 has 12 residues. V was cut by 7 bases and J by 8 bases, with 17 bases left in between. CDR3 sequence (DNA): TGCAGCGGGGGCCCCCCCGAAGGGGGCTACACCTTC. It yields the protein CSGGPPEGGYTF.

V usage is TRBV7-9 and J usage is TRBJ1-1, with 8 bases identical to TRBD1. The CDR3 is 14 amino acids. Trimming removed 4 bases from V and 3 bases from J; junction bases left unmatched: 4. Germline V lookup: CDR1 SEHNR, CDR2 FQNEAQ (reference sequence). The CDR3 DNA reads TGTGCCAGCAGCTCAGGGGGCTTGTACACTGAAGCTTTCTTT. Amino acids: CASSSGGLYTEAFF.

This chain uses TRBV2 with TRBJ1-5, with TRBD1 as a possible D gene (5 bases). The V end lost 5 bases, the J end lost 11 bases, and 22 bases lay between the germline ends. Germline CDR1 reads SNHLY; CDR2 reads FYNNEI. The CDR3 has 15 amino acids. The CDR3 bases are TGTGCCAGCAGTCCCGGGCCAGGGTGGCCTCGGGCCCAGCATTTT. Translating it yields CASSPGPGWPRAQHF.

V usage is TRBV11-1 and J usage is TRBJ2-3, with D uncertain. V was pared by 5 bases and J by 8 bases, with 14 bases between. Germline loops: CDR1 SGHAT, CDR2 FQDESV (reference sequence). This CDR3 comprises 13 residues. The CDR3 sequence is CASSPYGLGTQYF. CDR3 bases: TGTGCCAGCAGCCCCTATGGGCTCGGTACGCAGTATTTT.

This clone was detected only a few times. V usage is TRBV5-1 and J usage is TRBJ2-5; 10 bases map to TRBD2. CDR1 is SGHRS and CDR2 is YFSETQ in the germline V gene. With V trimmed by 4 bases and J by 2 bases, 2 bases remained unmatched. The length of the CDR3 is 14 residues. The CDR3 sequence is CASSRTSGQETQYF. The CDR3 DNA reads as TGCGCCAGCAGCCGGACTAGCGGACAAGAGACCCAGTACTTC.

J is TRBJ1-2 and V is TRBV4-3; tentatively, D is TRBD1 (5 bases). This CDR3 contains 14 residues. V was pared by 0 bases and J by 7 bases, with 12 bases between. Germline V gives CDR1 LGHNA, CDR2 YSLEER. This CDR3 is CASSQDQGLGGYTF. The CDR3 DNA is TGCGCCAGCAGCCAAGATCAGGGTTTGGGTGGCTACACCTTC.

The V and J genes are TRBV19 and TRBJ2-2, with a weak D call TRBD2 (6 bases). Germline values: CDR1 LNHDA, CDR2 SQIVND (reference sequence). V lost 3 bases and J lost 3, with 8 bases in between. This CDR3 spans 14 amino acids. The CDR3: CASSMTGDTGELFF. As DNA, the CDR3 is TGTGCCAGTAGTATGACGGGAGACACCGGGGAGCTGTTTTTT.

This sequence joins TRBV7-6 and TRBJ2-5; 10 bases line up with TRBD1. Germline loops: CDR1 SGHVS, CDR2 FNYEAQ. There are 15 residues in the CDR3. J lost 3 bases, V lost 5 bases, and 6 bases had no gene match. In nucleotides, the CDR3 is TGTGCCAGCAGCCGATCCGGGACAGGGGAAGAGACCCAGTACTTC. This sequence encodes CASSRSGTGEETQYF. The complete variable domain, with remaining parts taken from reference TRBV7-6 and TRBJ2-5, reads GAGVSQSPRYKVTKRGQDVALRCDPISGHVSLYWYRQALGQGPEFLTYFNYEAQQDKSGLPNDRFSAERPEGSISTLTIQRTEQRDSAMYRCASSRSGTGEETQYFGPGTRLLVL.

The genes are TRBV10-3 and TRBJ1-2, with D unclear. The V and J ends lost 4 bases and 4 bases respectively, with 10 bases between them. In germline, CDR1 is ENHRY, CDR2 SYGVKD. This CDR3 has 13 residues. The CDR3 DNA follows: TGTGCCATCAGTGCCACTATGACCTATGGCTACACCTTC. It encodes CAISATMTYGYTF.

The rearrangement joins TRBV2 to TRBJ1-4; D is perhaps TRBD1 (6 bases). CDR3 length equals 14 residues. The germline V gene has CDR1 SNHLY and CDR2 FYNNEI. V lost 7 bases and J 2 bases, leaving 11 bases between the germline ends. The CDR3 sequence: CASNIGGTNEKLFF. The CDR3 DNA is TGTGCCAGCAACATAGGGGGTACTAATGAAAAACTGTTTTTT.

A remark on this clone: The junction does not match germline at one end; this may be a read error. V usage is TRBV27 and J usage is TRBJ2-4; TRBD1 might be the D (6 bases). Germline V gene data show CDR1 as MNHEY and CDR2 as SMNVEV (reference sequence). The CDR3 length is 17 residues. The CDR3 spells CASSLAQLPGARNSQYF. The DNA of the CDR3 is TGTGCCAGCAGTTTAGCCCAACTTCCAGGGGCCAGAAACAGTCAGTACTTC.

The gene calls are TRBV2 and TRBJ1-5; a weak D match, TRBD1 (5 bases). Germline V gives CDR1 SNHLY, CDR2 FYNNEI. Trimming stripped 6 bases from V and 4 bases from J, with 10 bases between. The CDR3 runs to 13 residues. CDR3 nucleotide sequence: TGTGCCAGCAGGACAGAAGGTAATCAGCCCCAGCATTTT. This sequence encodes CASRTEGNQPQHF.

This clone was counted a single time. CDR3 residues: CASSLWGSGTDTQYF. CDR3 DNA sequence: TGTGCCAGCAGCTTATGGGGTAGCGGCACAGATACGCAGTATTTT. The chain is built from TRBV7-2 and TRBJ2-3, with D possibly being TRBD2 (5 bases). V was pared by 2 bases and J by 1 base, with 10 bases between. Per the germline V gene, CDR1 is SGHTA and CDR2 is FQGNSA. This CDR3 is 15 amino acids long.

The J gene is TRBJ2-1, the V gene TRBV7-2; 8 bases fit TRBD2. V was pared by 4 bases and J by 5 bases, with 4 bases of the junction left unmatched. Germline CDR1 is SGHTA and CDR2 is FQGNSA. CDR3 size: 14 residues. DNA for the CDR3: TGTGCCAGCAGCTCGGGACTAGTCGACAATGAGCAGTTCTTC. This sequence encodes CASSSGLVDNEQFF. Supplemented by reference TRBV7-2 and TRBJ2-1, the full variable domain reads GAGVSQSPSNKVTEKGKDVELRCDPISGHTALYWYRQSLGQGLEFLIYFQGNSAPDKSGLPSDRFSAERTGGSVSTLTIQRTQQEDSAVYLCASSSGLVDNEQFFGPGTRLTVL.

The V gene is TRBV30, the J gene TRBJ1-2; 7 bases agree with TRBD1. The CDR3 is 14 amino acids. The germline CDR1 and CDR2 sequences are GTSNPN and SVGIG (reference sequence). V gave up 3 bases and J gave up 4 bases; unmatched junction bases: 8. The CDR3 nucleotides are TGTGCCTGGAGCGCGGGACAGCAAATCTATGGCTACACCTTC. This encodes CAWSAGQQIYGYTF. The whole variable domain, remainder taken from reference TRBV30 and TRBJ1-2, is SQTIHQWPATLVQPVGSPLSLECTVEGTSNPNLYWYRQAAGRGLQLLFYSVGIGQISSEVPQNLSASRPQDRQFILSSKKLLLSDSGFYLCAWSAGQQIYGYTFGSGTRLTVV.

The chain joins TRBV27 to TRBJ1-1, with D unresolved. This CDR3 is built from 13 residues. Germline V CDR1 and CDR2: MNHEY, SMNVEV (reference sequence). Trimming took 0 bases from V and 0 from J, leaving 2 bases between them. CDR3: CASSLSVNTEAFF. CDR3 nucleotide sequence: TGTGCCAGCAGTTTATCCGTGAACACTGAAGCTTTCTTT.

The V gene is TRBV5-5, the J gene TRBJ1-5, with D uncertain. The CDR3 is 16 residues long. Germline values: CDR1 SGHKS, CDR2 YYEKEE (reference sequence). Trimming took off 3 bases at V and 3 bases at J, with 16 bases between the two ends. The chain's CDR3 is CASSWSAVSPNQPQHF. The CDR3 DNA is TGTGCCAGCAGCTGGAGCGCGGTAAGCCCCAATCAGCCCCAGCATTTT.

The V gene is TRBV6-6, the J gene TRBJ2-5; TRBD1 is a possible D gene (5 bases). The J call is in doubt because the DNA end fits TRBJ2-7 better. Germline CDR1 MNHNY, CDR2 SVGAGI (reference sequence). The CDR3 has 12 amino acids. CDR3 in DNA: TGTGCCAGCAGTTACGACAGATACGAGCAGTACTTC. Residues: CASSYDRYEQYF.

This chain uses TRBV5-1 with TRBJ1-1, with 7 positions matching TRBD1. The ends lost 5 bases at V and 2 bases at J; junction bases unmatched: 6. The CDR3 covers 14 residues. The germline CDR1 and CDR2 sequences are SGHRS and YFSETQ. CDR3 region: CASRQGPSNTEAFF. CDR3 in DNA: TGCGCCAGCAGACAGGGGCCATCTAACACTGAAGCTTTCTTT.

This chain connects TRBV30 to TRBJ2-7; 9 bases line up with TRBD1. Germline assignment: CDR1 GTSNPN and CDR2 SVGIG (reference sequence). With V trimmed by 5 bases and J by 2 bases, 7 bases remained unmatched. CDR3 size: 14 residues. The CDR3 coding sequence is TGTGCCTGGGAGACAGGGGGACTACCCTACGAGCAGTACTTC. Protein product: CAWETGGLPYEQYF.

This chain connects TRBV7-3 to TRBJ2-2, with TRBD2 matching 12 bases. The CDR3 is 15 residues long. The germline gives CDR1 SGHTA, CDR2 FQGTGA. Unmatched junction bases numbered 1, after V lost 3 bases and J lost 5 bases. The CDR3 DNA sequence: TGTGCCAGCAGCTTCGGGACTAGCGGGACCGGGGAGCTGTTTTTT. Translating gives CASSFGTSGTGELFF.

The gene calls are TRBV19 and TRBJ2-5; D remains unclear. The closer fit of TRBJ2-7 to the DNA end suggests the J call may be wrong. CDR1 and CDR2 from the germline V gene are LNHDA and SQIVND (reference sequence). The length of the CDR3 is 14 residues. The chain's CDR3 is CASSTSLETYEQYF. CDR3 DNA: TGTGCCAGTAGTACCTCCCTGGAGACCTACGAGCAGTACTTC.

This clone showed up just once. The rearrangement joins TRBV4-3 to TRBJ2-5, with a tentative D call TRBD1 (6 bases). Germline V gene sequence: CDR1 LGHNA, CDR2 YSLEER. The CDR3 extends over 16 amino acids. The V end lost 4 bases, the J end lost 3 bases, and 18 bases lay between the germline ends. The CDR3, as DNA: TGCGCCAGCAGCCCCACCCTCCAGGGGCTTGAAGAGACCCAGTACTTC. It translates to CASSPTLQGLEETQYF.

This clone has a handful of counts. Written as DNA, the CDR3 is TGTGCCAGCAGCTCCGGGAGCATGGGGACAGGGGTCACAGATACGCAGTATTTT. It yields the protein CASSSGSMGTGVTDTQYF. The V call is TRBV7-8, the J call TRBJ2-3; 10 nucleotides align to TRBD1. Germline V gives CDR1 SGHVS, CDR2 FQNEAQ. The CDR3 extends over 18 amino acids. Trimming cost V 4 bases and J 2 bases; bases outside gene matches: 12.

The chain employs TRBV11-1 and TRBJ2-3; D unresolved. The CDR3 spans 16 residues. Trimming removed 5 bases at V and 2 bases at J, with 17 bases between. Germline lookup yields CDR1 SGHAT and CDR2 FQDESV (reference sequence). The CDR3 protein is CASSRRSFTYTDTQYF. The CDR3, as DNA: TGTGCCAGCAGCCGAAGAAGTTTTACATACACAGATACGCAGTATTTT.

Only a few counts were recorded for this clone. At one boundary the junction diverges from the germline segment, which might be a read error. The V call is TRBV7-9, the J call TRBJ2-1, with a weak D call TRBD1 (8 bases). The CDR3 is made up of 11 amino acids. The germline V gene has CDR1 SEHNR and CDR2 FQNEAQ (reference sequence). As DNA, the CDR3 is TGTGCCAGCAGTTACCAGGGGGCGGGGGTCTTC. Translated: CASSYQGAGVF.

This sequence joins TRBV7-3 and TRBJ1-5; D perhaps matches TRBD1 (5 bases). Trimming shortened V by 11 bases and J by 2 bases, and 19 bases separated the two germline ends. Germline V gives CDR1 SGHTA, CDR2 FQGTGA. CDR3 length: 15 amino acids. This CDR3 reads CAPIRGGVRNQPQHF. The CDR3 DNA is TGTGCCCCGATCCGGGGGGGGGTTCGCAATCAGCCCCAGCATTTT.

V and J are TRBV5-1 and TRBJ2-1; the match to TRBD2 covers 9 bases. This CDR3 comprises 18 residues. J gave up 2 bases and V 4 bases, and 13 bases lay outside the gene matches. CDR1 is SGHRS, CDR2 YFSETQ, per germline. This CDR3 reads CASSQRPLTSGPYNEQFF. The DNA of the CDR3 is TGCGCCAGCAGCCAACGCCCCCTAACTAGCGGGCCCTACAATGAGCAGTTCTTC.

The chain has TRBV27 and TRBJ1-4, with D unresolved. There are 14 residues in the CDR3. Germline values: CDR1 MNHEY, CDR2 SMNVEV (reference sequence). Trimming left V 8 bases short and J 2 bases short, with 12 bases between. The CDR3 loop reads CASSLLGTNEKLFF. The CDR3 DNA sequence: TGTGCCAGCTCACTATTGGGTACTAATGAAAAACTGTTTTTT. The variable domain in full, with the rest retrieved from reference TRBV27 and TRBJ1-4, is EAQVTQNPRYLITVTGKKLTVTCSQNMNHEYMSWYRQDPGLGLRQIYYSMNVEVTDKGDVPEGYKVSRKEKRNFPLILESPSPNQTSLYFCASSLLGTNEKLFFGSGTQLSVL.

This rearrangement joins TRBV18 to TRBJ2-1; D gene uncertain. The CDR3 consists of 13 residues. Germline V lookup: CDR1 KGHSH, CDR2 LQKENI. Trimming shortened V by 0 bases and J by 7 bases, and 7 bases separated the two germline ends. CDR3 in DNA: TGTGCCAGCTCACCACCAGAGGCTAATGAGCAGTTCTTC. This encodes CASSPPEANEQFF. Together with reference TRBV18 and TRBJ2-1, the CDR3 gives the full variable domain: NAGVMQNPRHLVRRRGQEARLRCSPMKGHSHVYWYRQLPEEGLKFMVYLQKENIIDESGMPKERFSAEFPKEGPSILRIQQVVRGDSAAYFCASSPPEANEQFFGPGTRLTVL.